A single sample is the source of the 21 T cell receptor beta chains below, sequenced in a study of response to subunit inactivated influenza vaccine. TCRdb re-derived calls from the RT-PCR reads in MiXCR, one entry per CDR3 protein. The sample lists about 650,000 distinct CDR3 sequences; 14% were seen once. The sequenced sample was PBMCs from blood, obtained approximately 15 days before vaccination. Source of these receptors: a man over 45 who received an inactivated influenza vaccine.

This clonotype came up a few times. The rearrangement uses TRBV7-8 and TRBJ1-5, with a weak D call TRBD1 (5 bases). The CDR3 length is 15 residues. The germline V gene has CDR1 SGHVS and CDR2 FQNEAQ. V lost 1 base and J 6 bases, leaving 13 bases between the germline ends. For the CDR3, the DNA is TGTGCCAGCAGCTTAGTTGCAGGGAGCGGTCAGCCCCAGCATTTT. Its protein product is CASSLVAGSGQPQHF.

This chain joins TRBV7-9 and TRBJ2-5; D gene ambiguous. The CDR3 runs 15 residues. V lost 1 base to trimming and J lost 4 bases, with 13 bases between them. From germline, CDR1 is SEHNR and CDR2 FQNEAQ (reference sequence). CDR3 in DNA: TGTGCCAGCAGCTTAGGAGACGGGTCTCCAGAGACCCAGTACTTC. Translated, it gives CASSLGDGSPETQYF. Based on the CDR3 plus reference TRBV7-9 and TRBJ2-5, the full variable domain is DTGVSQNPRHKITKRGQNVTFRCDPISEHNRLYWYRQTLGQGPEFLTYFQNEAQLEKSRLLSDRFSAERPKGSFSTLEIQRTEQGDSAMYLCASSLGDGSPETQYFGPGTRLLVL.

This clonotype was recorded a few times. The genes are TRBV4-1 and TRBJ1-1; D call uncertain. This CDR3 region has 13 residues. Trimming stripped 1 base from V and 7 bases from J, with 10 bases between. Germline CDR1 MGHRA, CDR2 YSYEKL. The CDR3: CASSQGPGLEAFF. The CDR3 DNA sequence: TGCGCCAGCAGCCAAGGTCCGGGCCTTGAAGCTTTCTTT.

This chain uses TRBV18 with TRBJ2-7; 7 bases agree with TRBD1. The germline V gene encodes CDR1 KGHSH and CDR2 LQKENI. CDR3 length: 14 amino acids. V lost 8 bases and J lost 5; bases outside the gene matches: 12. This CDR3 is CASGWDSSSHEQYF. Here the CDR3 DNA reads TGTGCCAGCGGATGGGACAGTTCAAGCCACGAGCAGTACTTC.

The chain couples TRBV5-1 to TRBJ1-5; perhaps TRBD1 as D (6 bases). Germline V gives CDR1 SGHRS, CDR2 YFSETQ. V was pared by 4 bases and J by 9 bases, with 17 bases between. The CDR3 sequence is 14 residues long. CDR3 in amino acids: CASSPRTASGPQHF. In DNA form, the CDR3 reads TGCGCCAGCAGCCCTAGGACAGCCTCGGGGCCCCAGCATTTT.

This clonotype was picked up many times. The chain recombines TRBV28 with TRBJ2-5; TRBD2 agrees at 9 bases. Unmatched junction bases numbered 12, after V lost 3 bases and J lost 4 bases. The CDR3 is 17 residues long. Germline CDR1 is MDHEN and CDR2 is SYDVKM. The chain's CDR3 is CASSFLEAGGPRETQYF. The DNA for the CDR3 is TGTGCCAGCAGTTTTCTGGAGGCGGGAGGGCCCCGAGAGACCCAGTACTTC.

This clonotype was counted only a few times. The chain links TRBV30 to TRBJ1-1; 7 nucleotides align to TRBD1. The CDR3 contains 13 residues. The junction had 3 bases not matched to a gene; V was cut back by 1 base and J by 4 bases. Looked up from germline, CDR1 is GTSNPN and CDR2 is SVGIG (reference sequence). The CDR3 sequence is CAWSEQGPTEAFF. CDR3 in DNA: TGTGCCTGGAGTGAACAGGGGCCCACTGAAGCTTTCTTT.

This clonotype has a handful of counts. This chain uses TRBV11-2 with TRBJ2-4, with TRBD1 as a possible D gene (5 bases). Germline lookup yields CDR1 SGHAT and CDR2 FQNNGV. This CDR3 has 16 residues. V was pared by 5 bases and J by 3 bases, with 17 bases between. The CDR3 DNA sequence: TGTGCCAGCAGCCTACCAGGGTACGATAGCAAAAACATTCAGTACTTC. Translating gives CASSLPGYDSKNIQYF.

The chain joins TRBV20-1 to TRBJ2-5, with D possibly being TRBD2 (6 bases). Trimming took 1 base from V and 0 from J, leaving 9 bases between them. This CDR3 is built from 14 residues. Germline CDR1 reads DFQATT; CDR2 reads SNEGSKA (reference sequence). In DNA form, the CDR3 reads TGCAGTGCTAGAGCGCTAGCGAACCAAGAGACCCAGTACTTC. Translating gives CSARALANQETQYF.

The CDR3 loop is CATSRDKLQETQYF. The CDR3 coding sequence is TGTGCCACCAGCAGAGATAAGCTACAAGAGACCCAGTACTTC. The chain uses TRBV15 and TRBJ2-5, with D unclear. The V and J ends lost 0 bases and 2 bases respectively, with 7 bases between them. Germline V CDR1 and CDR2: LNHNV, YYDKDF (reference sequence). This CDR3 contains 14 residues.

In this sample, this clonotype turned up a few times. The chain recombines TRBV7-8 with TRBJ2-1; 11 bases are a match to TRBD2. CDR1 is SGHVS and CDR2 is FQNEAQ in the germline V gene. The CDR3 runs 13 residues. Germline trimming cut 5 bases from V and 10 bases from J; bases unmatched to any gene: 4. The CDR3 bases are TGTGCCAGCAGCCTCTCTAGCGGGGGGGAGCAGTTCTTC. It is translated as CASSLSSGGEQFF.

This clonotype turned up a few times. V is TRBV29-1 and J is TRBJ1-2; perhaps TRBD1 as D (6 bases). CDR1 is SQVTM and CDR2 is ANQGSEA in the germline V gene. Trimming cost V 6 bases and J 2 bases, with 13 bases left between them. The CDR3 sequence is 13 residues long. The CDR3 loop reads CSVPRTGNYGYTF. DNA for the CDR3: TGCAGCGTGCCTCGAACAGGGAACTATGGCTACACCTTC.

The chain uses TRBV5-1 and TRBJ1-1, with 10 bases aligning to TRBD1. The CDR3 totals 16 residues. V gave up 4 bases and J gave up 7 bases; unmatched junction bases: 13. Germline V CDR1 and CDR2: SGHRS, YFSETQ. The CDR3 DNA follows: TGCGCCAGCAGCCTTTCTGGGACAGGGGAGATACTTGAAGCTTTCTTT. The encoded protein is CASSLSGTGEILEAFF.

J is TRBJ2-7 and V is TRBV6-1; no firm D call. The length of the CDR3 is 14 residues. CDR1 is MNHNS and CDR2 is SASEGT in the germline V gene. Trimming took off 2 bases at V and 1 base at J, with 9 bases between the two ends. The CDR3 spells CASSEPGPSYEQYF. Here the CDR3 DNA reads TGTGCCAGCAGTGAACCCGGACCATCCTACGAGCAGTACTTC.

This clonotype has a handful of counts. This chain connects TRBV7-9 to TRBJ2-7; 10 bases map to TRBD1. V gave up 2 bases and J gave up 6 bases; unmatched junction bases: 10. The CDR3 loop spans 16 amino acids. Germline loops: CDR1 SEHNR, CDR2 FQNEAQ (reference sequence). Written as DNA, the CDR3 is TGTGCCAGCAGCTTATCCGTGGGACAGGGGCTTCTCGAGCAGTACTTC. Its protein is CASSLSVGQGLLEQYF.

In its sample, this clonotype was seen a few times. Here the CDR3 DNA reads TGCGCCAGCAGCTTGGCGGGGGGCGCAGAGACCCAGTACTTC. Its translation is CASSLAGGAETQYF. V usage is TRBV5-1 and J usage is TRBJ2-5; D is perhaps TRBD2 (7 bases). Germline CDR1 SGHRS, CDR2 YFSETQ. Trimming left V 0 bases short and J 4 bases short, with 10 bases between. The CDR3 loop spans 14 amino acids.

This clonotype was seen a handful of times. CDR3 loop: CSARTRNYGYTF. The DNA of the CDR3 is TGCAGTGCTCGGACCAGAAACTATGGCTACACCTTC. V is TRBV20-1 and J is TRBJ1-2, with D unresolved. Germline V gene lookup returns CDR1 DFQATT and CDR2 SNEGSKA (reference sequence). CDR3 length: 12 amino acids. V lost 5 bases and J lost 2, with 9 bases in between.

CDR3 sequence (DNA): TGCGCCAGCAGCCCTACTTCGGCGGGACCAAATACGCAGTATTTT. Protein product: CASSPTSAGPNTQYF. The rearrangement uses TRBV5-1 and TRBJ2-3; weak D call: TRBD2 (6 bases). Per germline, CDR1 SGHRS and CDR2 YFSETQ. This CDR3 has 15 amino acids. With 4 bases removed from V and 7 bases from J, the gap between germline ends came to 19 bases.

This clonotype has just a few counts. The chain combines TRBV3-1 with TRBJ1-2; D call uncertain. Germline values: CDR1 LGHDT, CDR2 YNNKEL (reference sequence). The CDR3 has 12 amino acids. Trimming cost V 3 bases and J 4 bases, with 6 bases left between them. CDR3 amino acids: CASSHGVYGYTF. The CDR3 coding sequence is TGTGCCAGCAGCCATGGAGTCTATGGCTACACCTTC. Full variable domain (outside the CDR3, taken from reference TRBV3-1 and TRBJ1-2): DTAVSQTPKYLVTQMGNDKSIKCEQNLGHDTMYWYKQDSKKFLKIMFSYNNKELIINETVPNRFSPKSPDKAHLNLHINSLELGDSAVYFCASSHGVYGYTFGSGTRLTVV.

This clonotype was seen a few times. This chain joins TRBV4-3 and TRBJ2-1, with TRBD2 matching 7 bases. CDR1 LGHNA and CDR2 YSLEER come from the germline V gene. V lost 0 bases, J lost 3 bases, and 5 bases stayed unmatched. There are 16 residues in the CDR3. The DNA for the CDR3 is TGCGCCAGCAGCCAAGATTGGGCGGGGGACTACAATGAGCAGTTCTTC. This sequence encodes CASSQDWAGDYNEQFF.

The rearrangement uses TRBV20-1 and TRBJ2-5, with 7 bases lining up with TRBD2. Trimming took 1 base from V and 5 from J; bases not matched to a gene: 7. This CDR3 region has 14 residues. Germline CDR1 and CDR2: DFQATT and SNEGSKA (reference sequence). The CDR3 bases are TGCAGTGCTAGAGGGGCGGGAGTCCTGGAGACCCAGTACTTC. Protein sequence: CSARGAGVLETQYF.